The T cell receptor (beta chain) under discussion was sequenced for a study of blood T cell repertoires in COVID-19. About the study: The United States, Italy and Spain provided the acute and convalescent COVID-19 samples. The cDNA or gDNA used as material had been derived from T cells, B-cell-depleted T cells, or PBMCs.

The V end lost 6 bases, the J end lost 0 bases, and 9 bases lay between the germline ends. This CDR3 contains 15 residues. The germline V gene has CDR1 SNHLY and CDR2 FYNNEI. Original processing notes: Counts of nucleated cells, estimated from reference gene primer amplification, were obtained. Sequencing used immunoSEQ multiplex PCR; TCRdb keeps in-frame clones, though not all of them. The DNA gave D and trimming, while V, J and clone size come from that table. Of 30,000 to 40,000 clones listed, less than 85% are singletons. The sequence derives from a human donor with acute or convalescent COVID-19. The donor label of this sample is uncertain. V is TRBV2 and J is TRBJ1-6; D unresolved. The source material was peripheral blood. CDR3 in amino acids: CASRGGSSYNSPLHF. The CDR3 nucleotides are TGTGCCAGCAGAGGCGGGAGCTCCTATAATTCACCCCTCCACTTT.